The entry below gives a single TCR beta chain sequence along with its context. This clone has only one observation. Its antigen target is currently unknown. No clone much larger than this one lies a single base away; base qualities are absent. This entry is derived from a study of blood T cell repertoires in COVID-19 (TCRdb year 2020). As for the study more broadly: Samples covering the acute and convalescent phases of COVID-19 were provided by collaborators in the United States, Italy and Spain. The material from the prospective study consisted of cDNA or gDNA derived from T cells, B-cell-depleted T cells, or PBMCs. Deeply sampled blood TCRbeta repertoires from subjects exposed to, actively infected with, or recovered from COVID-19 were included in the dataset. The repertoires were released in a freely available public database intended as a resource for research on the immune response to SARS-CoV-2. Samples were obtained from the ongoing ImmuneRACE study (first 160 participants) and from about 1,300 subjects provided by 6 global collaborators. The sample metadata nearly always contained a de-identified subject ID, COVID-19 status, age in years and sex. Where HLA class I and class II types were available, the types were taken from metadata supplied by the sample provider, not from assay-based typing.

Study-level results and caveats: The amount of clinical and demographic metadata varied by source and participant and was provided uncurated.

Whole blood was collected in K2EDTA tubes by collaborating institutions according to the institutions' own protocols. For TCRbeta analysis, collaborator samples were shipped as frozen whole blood, as isolated PBMCs, or as DNA extracted from either sample type. TCRbeta CDR3 regions were amplified from genomic DNA using the immunoSEQ Assay, a bias-controlled multiplex PCR. The authors' analysis ran thus. The number of nucleated cells in each sample was estimated by amplification of reference gene primers within the assay. Sequence reads were collapsed and filtered to measure the absolute abundance of every unique TCRbeta CDR3 rearrangement. For each sample, productive Simpson clonality was calculated as the square root of Simpson's diversity index across productive rearrangements. In its TCRdb copy, this immuneACCESS table keeps in-frame sequences only and misses some clones. Where compared with another copy, unresolved V genes explain less than half of these, and the others have no known cause. Clone size and the V and J calls come from that table; the DNA yielded D and trimming. The sample table holds 200,000 to 300,000 clones, of which 83% were seen once. Over 4.5% of the sample goes to the ten largest clones.

Sequenced material: peripheral blood. The origin of this receptor is a human donor in a cohort sampled during active COVID-19.

CDR3 region: CASSSGLMKETQYF. The nucleotide sequence is given as TGTGCCAGCAGTTCGGGACTGATGAAAGAGACCCAGTACTTC. The sequence links TRBV28 to TRBJ2-5, with TRBD2 tentatively as D gene (6 bases match). The CDR3 spans 14 residues, from the cysteine through the phenylalanine. The read is trimmed to its CDR3 DNA, 42 bases read in frame from base 1. The germline V gene yields MDHEN for CDR1 and SYDVKM for CDR2. The junction carries 12 bases between V and J, which are trimmed by 4 bases and 3 bases respectively.